This TCR beta chain came from a study of shared clonotypes between healthy human individuals. The repertoire was sequenced with immunoSEQ multiplex PCR; TCRdb's copy has only in-frame clones and lacks some. The repertoire holds about 580,000 clones, with 98% as singletons. V gave up 3 bases and J gave up 4 bases, with 12 bases separating them. In germline, CDR1 is MNHEY, CDR2 SMNVEV (reference sequence). The CDR3 totals 14 residues. Naive CD8 cells comprised CD45RO-negative, CCR7-positively selected cells, excluding terminally differentiated effector memory CD45RA+ cells. Each of the donors was a healthy adult who was HIV-negative and had not had a recent acute infection or vaccination.

This rearrangement joins TRBV27 to TRBJ1-1; possibly TRBD1 for D (5 bases). Sequencing was carried out using naive CD8+ T cells sorted from blood. The TCR was taken from a man younger than 45 in good health. CDR3 in amino acids: CASSFPGGGTEAFF. In nucleotides, the CDR3 is TGTGCCAGCAGTTTTCCGGGGGGGGGCACTGAAGCTTTCTTT.